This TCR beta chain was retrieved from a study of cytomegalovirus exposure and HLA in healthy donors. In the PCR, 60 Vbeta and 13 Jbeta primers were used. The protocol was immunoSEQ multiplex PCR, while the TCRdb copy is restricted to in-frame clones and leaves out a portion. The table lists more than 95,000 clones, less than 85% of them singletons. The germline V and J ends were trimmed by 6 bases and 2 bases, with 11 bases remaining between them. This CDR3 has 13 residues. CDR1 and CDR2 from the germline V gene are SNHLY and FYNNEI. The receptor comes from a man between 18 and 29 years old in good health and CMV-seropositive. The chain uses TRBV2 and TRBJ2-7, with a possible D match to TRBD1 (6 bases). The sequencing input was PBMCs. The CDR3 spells CASSRDKPYEQYF. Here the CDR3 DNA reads TGTGCCAGCAGCCGGGACAAACCCTACGAGCAGTACTTC.